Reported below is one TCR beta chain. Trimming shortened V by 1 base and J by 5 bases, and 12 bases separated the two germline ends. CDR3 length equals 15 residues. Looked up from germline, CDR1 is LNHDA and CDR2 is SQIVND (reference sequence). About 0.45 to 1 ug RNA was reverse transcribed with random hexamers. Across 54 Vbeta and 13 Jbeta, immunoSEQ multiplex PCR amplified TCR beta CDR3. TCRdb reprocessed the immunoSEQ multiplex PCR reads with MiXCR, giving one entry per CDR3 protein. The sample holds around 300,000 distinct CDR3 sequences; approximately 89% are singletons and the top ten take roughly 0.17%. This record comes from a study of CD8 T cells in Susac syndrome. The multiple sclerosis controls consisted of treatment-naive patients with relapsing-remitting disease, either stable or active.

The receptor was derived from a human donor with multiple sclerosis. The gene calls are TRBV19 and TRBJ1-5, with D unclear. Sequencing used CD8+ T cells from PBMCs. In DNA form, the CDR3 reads TGTGCCAGTAGTATAGCGGGCACAGAGGATCAGCCCCAGCATTTT. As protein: CASSIAGTEDQPQHF.